A single sample is the source of the 12 T cell receptor beta chains below, sequenced in a study of blood T cell repertoires in COVID-19. Generated by immunoSEQ multiplex PCR, the TCRdb table keeps only in-frame clones and is missing some. The sample includes 230,000 or so clones, about 88% of them seen just once. Input material: peripheral blood. All receptors derive from a woman aged 40 to 50 who had recovered from COVID-19.

The V gene is TRBV6-1, the J gene TRBJ1-4, with TRBD1 identical over 9 bases. The V segment lost 1 base and the J segment 6 bases; nucleotides outside the gene matches: 0. Germline assignment: CDR1 MNHNS and CDR2 SASEGT. The CDR3 is 14 amino acids. This CDR3 reads CASSEGTGDEKLFF. Written as DNA, the CDR3 is TGTGCCAGCAGTGAAGGGACAGGGGATGAAAAACTGTTTTTT.

This chain links TRBV6-5 with TRBJ2-5, with D possibly matching TRBD1 (6 bases). Trimming took 6 bases from V and 10 from J, leaving 12 bases between them. The CDR3 spans 11 residues. CDR1 is MNHEY and CDR2 is SVGAGI in the germline V gene. The CDR3 loop is CASSQGGHQYF. The CDR3 region has the DNA TGTGCCAGCAGCCAAGGGGGTCACCAGTACTTC.

This sequence joins TRBV11-2 and TRBJ2-1; 14 bases line up with TRBD2. V was clipped by 5 bases and J by 8 bases; unmatched bases: 8. The CDR3 has 16 residues. Germline V lookup: CDR1 SGHAT, CDR2 FQNNGV. The CDR3: CASSKGTSGSFYEQFF. CDR3 sequence (DNA): TGTGCCAGCAGCAAGGGGACTAGCGGGAGCTTCTATGAGCAGTTCTTC.

The chain joins TRBV29-1 to TRBJ1-2; 10 bases map to TRBD1. CDR3 length: 12 residues. Germline loops: CDR1 SQVTM, CDR2 ANQGSEA. The CDR3 is CRGDRGVDGYTF. For the CDR3, the DNA is TGCAGGGGGGACAGGGGTGTGGATGGCTACACCTTC. Full variable domain (missing parts from reference TRBV29-1 and TRBJ1-2): SAVISQKPSRDICQRGTSLTIQCQVDSQVTMMFWYRQQPGQSLTLIATANQGSEATYESGFVIDKFPISRPNLTFSTLTVSNMSPEDSSIYLCRGDRGVDGYTFGSGTRLTVV.

V is TRBV15 and J is TRBJ2-4; no definite D call. V lost 0 bases, J lost 3 bases, and 18 bases lay in between. This CDR3 has 18 residues. CDR1 is LNHNV, CDR2 YYDKDF, per germline (reference sequence). CDR3 residues: CATSRDRASLTVKNIQYF. CDR3 bases: TGTGCCACCAGCAGAGATCGAGCGTCCTTGACGGTCAAAAACATTCAGTACTTC. The whole variable domain, filled in from reference TRBV15 and TRBJ2-4, reads DAMVIQNPRYQVTQFGKPVTLSCSQTLNHNVMYWYQQKSSQAPKLLFHYYDKDFNNEADTPDNFQSRRPNTSFCFLDIRSPGLGDTAMYLCATSRDRASLTVKNIQYFGAGTRLSVL.

CDR3 sequence (DNA): TGTGCCAGCAGCCGCGGGACTAGCGGGGCTTACAATGAGCAGTTCTTC. This gives the protein CASSRGTSGAYNEQFF. The chain employs TRBV7-2 and TRBJ2-1; 13 bases fit TRBD2. There are 16 residues in the CDR3. With V trimmed by 5 bases and J by 4 bases, 5 bases remained unmatched. Germline V gene lookup returns CDR1 SGHTA and CDR2 FQGNSA.

This chain connects TRBV27 to TRBJ1-6; 10 bases align to TRBD1. CDR3 length: 16 amino acids. V was clipped by 3 bases and J by 9 bases; unmatched bases: 8. Germline lookup yields CDR1 MNHEY and CDR2 SMNVEV (reference sequence). CDR3 DNA sequence: TGTGCCAGCAGTTTCACGACAGGGGGCGTGATTTCACCCCTCCACTTT. Protein: CASSFTTGGVISPLHF.

The V call is TRBV19, the J call TRBJ1-5; TRBD1 is a possible D gene (6 bases). The germline gives CDR1 LNHDA, CDR2 SQIVND (reference sequence). There are 13 residues in the CDR3. V dropped 8 bases and J dropped 6 bases, with 14 bases sitting between them. CDR3 region: CASGSGGSQPQHF. CDR3 nucleotides: TGTGCCAGTGGTTCGGGGGGCAGTCAGCCCCAGCATTTT. The full variable domain, its missing parts supplied by reference TRBV19 and TRBJ1-5, is DGGITQSPKYLFRKEGQNVTLSCEQNLNHDAMYWYRQDPGQGLRLIYYSQIVNDFQKGDIAEGYSVSREKKESFPLTVTSAQKNPTAFYLCASGSGGSQPQHFGDGTRLSIL.

The chain uses TRBV30 and TRBJ2-3, with 7 bases fitting TRBD1. Germline V lookup: CDR1 GTSNPN, CDR2 SVGIG (reference sequence). The CDR3 has 13 residues. V shed 2 bases and J 7 bases; nucleotides not matched to a gene: 6. CDR3 in amino acids: CAWSPSGGNTQYF. For the CDR3, the DNA is TGTGCCTGGAGTCCCTCAGGGGGAAATACGCAGTATTTT. Supplemented by reference TRBV30 and TRBJ2-3, the full variable domain reads SQTIHQWPATLVQPVGSPLSLECTVEGTSNPNLYWYRQAAGRGLQLLFYSVGIGQISSEVPQNLSASRPQDRQFILSSKKLLLSDSGFYLCAWSPSGGNTQYFGPGTRLTVL.

The rearrangement links TRBV5-1 to TRBJ2-3; tentative D call: TRBD2 (5 bases). The CDR3 sequence is 21 residues long. Germline V gives CDR1 SGHRS, CDR2 YFSETQ. V lost 0 bases, J lost 0 bases, and 26 bases lay in between. CDR3 in amino acids: CASSLVIGLNNWPTSTDTQYF. The CDR3 region has the DNA TGCGCCAGCAGCTTGGTTATAGGACTTAACAATTGGCCTACTAGCACAGATACGCAGTATTTT. The full variable domain, rest sourced from reference TRBV5-1 and TRBJ2-3, is KAGVTQTPRYLIKTRGQQVTLSCSPISGHRSVSWYQQTPGQGLQFLFEYFSETQRNKGNFPGRFSGRQFSNSRSEMNVSTLELGDSALYLCASSLVIGLNNWPTSTDTQYFGPGTRLTVL.

The rearrangement links TRBV14 to TRBJ2-4; 12 bases align to TRBD2. The V gene's germline CDR1 is SGHDN and CDR2 FVKESK. V lost 2 bases to trimming and J lost 8 bases; unmatched junction nucleotides: 4. The CDR3 consists of 15 residues. The CDR3 coding sequence is TGTGCCAGCAGCCAACAACTAGCGGGAGGTCACATTCAGTACTTC. Encoded protein: CASSQQLAGGHIQYF.

V usage is TRBV5-6 and J usage is TRBJ2-7, with D possibly TRBD1 on 5 matching bases. Germline assignment: CDR1 SGHDT and CDR2 YYEEEE. The CDR3 spans 14 residues. The V and J ends lost 4 bases and 5 bases respectively, with 16 bases between them. The CDR3 here is CASSDRREGDEQYF. CDR3 DNA: TGTGCCAGCAGCGATCGCAGGGAAGGGGACGAGCAGTACTTC.